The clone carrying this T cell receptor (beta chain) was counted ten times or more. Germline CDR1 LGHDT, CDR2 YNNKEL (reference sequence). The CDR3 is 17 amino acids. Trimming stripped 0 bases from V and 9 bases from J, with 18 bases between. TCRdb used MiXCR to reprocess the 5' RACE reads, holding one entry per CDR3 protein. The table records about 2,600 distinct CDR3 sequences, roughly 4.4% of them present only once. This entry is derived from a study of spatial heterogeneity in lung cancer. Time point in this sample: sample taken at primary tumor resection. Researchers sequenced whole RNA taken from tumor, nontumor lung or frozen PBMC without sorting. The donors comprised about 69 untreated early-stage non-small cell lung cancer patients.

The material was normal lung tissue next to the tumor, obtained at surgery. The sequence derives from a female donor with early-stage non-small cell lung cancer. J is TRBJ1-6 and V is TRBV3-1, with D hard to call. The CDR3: CASSQEPSSSSRSPLHF. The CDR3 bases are TGTGCCAGCAGCCAAGAACCCTCCTCATCGTCTCGTTCACCCCTCCACTTT.